A selection of T cell receptor beta chains follows, all from one sample in a study of read filtering for tumor transcriptome and immune sequencing. TCRdb re-called the reads through MiXCR, storing one row per CDR3 protein. The sample holds approximately 58,000 distinct CDR3 sequences, over 9% seen once. What was sequenced was a population of CD138-negative cells sorted from bone marrow. Receptors were obtained from a donor at least 40 years old with multiple myeloma. CDR3s include the opening cysteine and the closing phenylalanine or tryptophan. D genes are given only for firm matches. Part of the rows lack a size; the others show once, few, many or a class for expanded clones.

d_call: .
clone_size: many
v_call: TRBV28
j_call: TRBJ1-5
cdr3_aa: CASSSALGFYNQPQHF
cdr3_nt: TGTGCCAGCAGCTCAGCGCTAGGGTTTTATAACCAGCCCCAGCATTTT

d_call: TRBD1
clone_size: many
v_call: TRBV2
j_call: TRBJ2-5
cdr3_aa: CASSVGTEQETQYF
cdr3_nt: TGTGCCAGCAGTGTTGGGACAGAGCAAGAGACCCAGTACTTC

d_call: .
clone_size: many
v_call: TRBV7-9
j_call: TRBJ1-1
cdr3_aa: CASISLGTEAFF
cdr3_nt: TGTGCCAGCATTTCATTGGGCACTGAAGCTTTCTTT

d_call: .
clone_size: many
v_call: TRBV7-9
j_call: TRBJ2-3
cdr3_aa: CASSLAPSGDTQYF
cdr3_nt: TGTGCCAGCAGCCTCGCCCCTTCGGGAGATACGCAGTATTTT

d_call: .
clone_size: many
v_call: TRBV11-3
j_call: TRBJ2-2
cdr3_aa: CASSLVSGPYTGELFF
cdr3_nt: TGTGCCAGCAGCTTAGTTTCGGGACCATACACCGGGGAGCTGTTTTTT

d_call: .
clone_size: many
v_call: TRBV11-2
j_call: TRBJ1-4
cdr3_aa: CASSLSIATNEKLFF
cdr3_nt: TGTGCCAGCAGCTTATCTATTGCAACTAATGAAAAACTGTTTTTT

d_call: .
clone_size: many
v_call: TRBV6-2/TRBV6-3
j_call: TRBJ2-7
cdr3_aa: CASSYSHRAGDVYEQYF
cdr3_nt: TGTGCCAGCAGTTACTCTCACCGTGCAGGGGACGTATACGAGCAGTACTTC

d_call: .
clone_size: many
v_call: TRBV5-4
j_call: TRBJ2-7
cdr3_aa: CASSSTLSTDVESYEQYF
cdr3_nt: TGTGCCAGCAGCTCAACCCTCTCTACCGACGTGGAATCCTACGAGCAGTACTTC

d_call: TRBD1
clone_size: few
v_call: TRBV7-2
j_call: TRBJ2-1
cdr3_aa: CASSFQGQAQGEQFF
cdr3_nt: TGTGCCAGCAGCTTTCAGGGACAGGCACAGGGTGAGCAGTTCTTC

d_call: .
clone_size: many
v_call: TRBV6-5
j_call: TRBJ2-1
cdr3_aa: CASSRGTDKDEQFF
cdr3_nt: TGTGCCAGCAGTAGGGGGACCGACAAGGATGAGCAGTTCTTC

d_call: TRBD1
clone_size: many
v_call: TRBV5-1
j_call: TRBJ2-4
cdr3_aa: CASSLGRQGIAKNIQYF
cdr3_nt: TGCGCCAGCAGCTTGGGCCGACAGGGGATAGCCAAAAACATTCAGTACTTC

d_call: .
clone_size: many
v_call: TRBV5-1
j_call: TRBJ2-7
cdr3_aa: CASTRGGGYEQYF
cdr3_nt: TGCGCCAGTACCCGGGGAGGGGGCTACGAGCAGTACTTC

d_call: .
clone_size: few
v_call: TRBV9
j_call: TRBJ2-5
cdr3_aa: CASNPGTPQETQYF
cdr3_nt: TGTGCCAGCAACCCCGGGACCCCACAAGAGACCCAGTACTTC

d_call: .
clone_size: .
v_call: TRBV18
j_call: TRBJ1-1
cdr3_aa: CASSASATGTEAFF
cdr3_nt: TGTGCCAGCTCAGCATCAGCGACGGGCACTGAAGCTTTCTTT

d_call: TRBD1
clone_size: many
v_call: TRBV6-5
j_call: TRBJ2-5
cdr3_aa: CASSRGDRFYQETQYF
cdr3_nt: TGTGCCAGCAGTCGCGGGGACAGGTTCTATCAAGAGACCCAGTACTTC

d_call: .
clone_size: many
v_call: TRBV18
j_call: TRBJ2-7
cdr3_aa: CASSPPSVGEYYEQYF
cdr3_nt: TGTGCCAGCTCACCACCCAGTGTAGGGGAGTACTACGAGCAGTACTTC

d_call: .
clone_size: many
v_call: TRBV12-3/TRBV12-4
j_call: TRBJ2-1
cdr3_aa: CASSLVQATGEQFF
cdr3_nt: TGTGCCAGCAGTTTAGTCCAGGCCACGGGTGAGCAGTTCTTC

d_call: TRBD2
clone_size: many
v_call: TRBV7-3
j_call: TRBJ2-1
cdr3_aa: CASSSERGGLGNEQFF
cdr3_nt: TGTGCCAGCAGCTCAGAGCGGGGGGGCCTTGGCAATGAGCAGTTCTTC

d_call: TRBD1
clone_size: many
v_call: TRBV20-1
j_call: TRBJ2-7
cdr3_aa: CSASWTGFYEQYF
cdr3_nt: TGCAGTGCCAGCTGGACAGGGTTCTACGAGCAGTACTTC

d_call: .
clone_size: many
v_call: TRBV2
j_call: TRBJ1-1
cdr3_aa: CASSELGGQGRTEAFF
cdr3_nt: TGTGCCAGCAGTGAATTAGGTGGGCAGGGTCGGACTGAAGCTTTCTTT

d_call: .
clone_size: many
v_call: TRBV18
j_call: TRBJ2-7
cdr3_aa: CASSPRQGSNEQYF
cdr3_nt: TGTGCCAGCTCACCAAGGCAGGGGTCCAACGAGCAGTACTTC

d_call: .
clone_size: many
v_call: TRBV2
j_call: TRBJ1-2
cdr3_aa: CASSARSDYGYTF
cdr3_nt: TGTGCCAGCAGTGCCCGGTCGGACTATGGCTACACCTTC

d_call: .
clone_size: few
v_call: TRBV13
j_call: TRBJ2-5
cdr3_aa: CASSLGGFQGAGETQYF
cdr3_nt: TGTGCCAGCAGCTTAGGGGGTTTCCAGGGAGCAGGAGAGACCCAGTACTTC

d_call: TRBD1
clone_size: many
v_call: TRBV18
j_call: TRBJ1-1
cdr3_aa: CASSLVGDRENTEAFF
cdr3_nt: TGTGCCAGCTCACTTGTTGGGGACAGAGAGAACACTGAAGCTTTCTTT

d_call: .
clone_size: many
v_call: TRBV3-1
j_call: TRBJ1-1
cdr3_aa: CASSHRGKNTEAFF
cdr3_nt: TGTGCCAGCAGCCACAGGGGAAAGAACACTGAAGCTTTCTTT

d_call: .
clone_size: many
v_call: TRBV5-1
j_call: TRBJ2-5
cdr3_aa: CASSSGTTPETQYF
cdr3_nt: TGCGCCAGCAGCTCCGGGACCACCCCAGAGACCCAGTACTTC

d_call: .
clone_size: many
v_call: TRBV5-1
j_call: TRBJ1-1
cdr3_aa: CASSSNRDNMNTEAFF
cdr3_nt: TGCGCCAGCAGCTCGAACCGGGACAACATGAACACTGAAGCTTTCTTT

d_call: .
clone_size: many
v_call: TRBV29-1
j_call: TRBJ2-7
cdr3_aa: CSVRRNSYEQYF
cdr3_nt: TGCAGCGTTAGGAGGAACTCCTACGAGCAGTACTTC

d_call: .
clone_size: .
v_call: TRBV24-1
j_call: TRBJ1-1
cdr3_aa: CATSDARQSLTEAFF
cdr3_nt: TGTGCCACCAGTGATGCGAGACAGTCTCTCACTGAAGCTTTCTTT

d_call: .
clone_size: few
v_call: TRBV5-1
j_call: TRBJ2-5
cdr3_aa: CASSVPLGPGETQYF
cdr3_nt: TGCGCCAGCAGCGTACCGCTCGGTCCGGGGGAGACCCAGTACTTC

d_call: .
clone_size: many
v_call: TRBV3-1
j_call: TRBJ2-3
cdr3_aa: CASRTRTSTDTQYF
cdr3_nt: TGTGCCAGCCGAACCCGGACTAGCACAGATACGCAGTATTTT

d_call: TRBD1
clone_size: many
v_call: TRBV14
j_call: TRBJ1-2
cdr3_aa: CASTPGTGRGYTF
cdr3_nt: TGTGCCAGCACTCCTGGGACAGGGCGAGGCTACACCTTC

d_call: TRBD1
clone_size: many
v_call: TRBV12-3/TRBV12-4
j_call: TRBJ1-2
cdr3_aa: CASSLRRGDANYGYTF
cdr3_nt: TGTGCCAGCAGTTTGCGCAGGGGGGACGCTAACTATGGCTACACCTTC

d_call: TRBD2
clone_size: many
v_call: TRBV7-2
j_call: TRBJ2-1
cdr3_aa: CASSPRSGGYNEQFF
cdr3_nt: TGTGCCAGCAGCCCCAGGTCCGGGGGGTATAATGAGCAGTTCTTC

d_call: .
clone_size: many
v_call: TRBV28
j_call: TRBJ2-7
cdr3_aa: CASTPASESSYEQYF
cdr3_nt: TGTGCCAGCACTCCCGCTAGCGAGAGCTCCTACGAGCAGTACTTC

d_call: TRBD2
clone_size: many
v_call: TRBV5-1
j_call: TRBJ2-5
cdr3_aa: CASSPLAGGRETQYF
cdr3_nt: TGCGCCAGCAGCCCGCTAGCGGGGGGGCGAGAGACCCAGTACTTC

d_call: .
clone_size: many
v_call: TRBV2
j_call: TRBJ1-5
cdr3_aa: CASSGGNQPQHF
cdr3_nt: TGTGCCAGCAGTGGTGGGAATCAGCCCCAGCATTTT

d_call: .
clone_size: many
v_call: TRBV6-5
j_call: TRBJ1-5
cdr3_aa: CASRVGYSNQPQHF
cdr3_nt: TGTGCCAGCAGGGTAGGGTATAGCAATCAGCCCCAGCATTTT

d_call: TRBD1
clone_size: many
v_call: TRBV29-1
j_call: TRBJ1-4
cdr3_aa: CSVERTGQGVLLF
cdr3_nt: TGCAGCGTCGAGAGGACAGGGCAGGGGGTTTTGCTTTTT

d_call: .
clone_size: .
v_call: TRBV5-1
j_call: TRBJ1-4
cdr3_aa: CASSLGPRRERPLFF
cdr3_nt: TGCGCCAGCAGCTTGGGTCCACGCAGGGAGAGGCCACTGTTTTTT

d_call: .
clone_size: many
v_call: TRBV11-2
j_call: TRBJ1-1
cdr3_aa: CASSPGPGRSTEAFF
cdr3_nt: TGTGCCAGCAGCCCGGGACCTGGTCGGAGCACTGAAGCTTTCTTT

d_call: .
clone_size: many
v_call: TRBV6-1
j_call: TRBJ2-5
cdr3_aa: CASSEQETQYF
cdr3_nt: TGTGCCAGCAGTGAACAAGAGACCCAGTACTTC

d_call: .
clone_size: many
v_call: TRBV7-2
j_call: TRBJ1-1
cdr3_aa: CASSPRTGTEAFF
cdr3_nt: TGTGCCAGCAGCCCAAGGACGGGCACTGAAGCTTTCTTT

d_call: .
clone_size: few
v_call: TRBV5-1
j_call: TRBJ1-2
cdr3_aa: CASSSDEWRGYTF
cdr3_nt: TGCGCCAGCAGCTCCGATGAATGGAGGGGCTACACCTTC

d_call: .
clone_size: many
v_call: TRBV6-5
j_call: TRBJ1-5
cdr3_aa: CASSIDRKENQPQHF
cdr3_nt: TGTGCCAGCAGCATTGACAGGAAGGAAAATCAGCCCCAGCATTTT

d_call: .
clone_size: many
v_call: TRBV29-1
j_call: TRBJ2-1
cdr3_aa: CSVELANYNEQFF
cdr3_nt: TGCAGCGTTGAACTGGCTAATTACAATGAGCAGTTCTTC

d_call: .
clone_size: many
v_call: TRBV10-3
j_call: TRBJ2-1
cdr3_aa: CAIRRVGNEQFF
cdr3_nt: TGTGCAATACGGCGGGTGGGGAATGAGCAGTTCTTC

d_call: TRBD1
clone_size: many
v_call: TRBV3-1
j_call: TRBJ1-4
cdr3_aa: CASSRKGAFATNEKLFF
cdr3_nt: TGTGCCAGCAGCCGGAAGGGGGCATTTGCAACTAATGAAAAACTGTTTTTT

d_call: .
clone_size: many
v_call: TRBV27
j_call: TRBJ2-1
cdr3_aa: CASSTTDRGFYNEQFF
cdr3_nt: TGTGCCAGCAGTACAACGGACAGAGGATTCTACAATGAGCAGTTCTTC

d_call: .
clone_size: many
v_call: TRBV19
j_call: TRBJ1-1
cdr3_aa: CASSRPGGANTEAFF
cdr3_nt: TGTGCCAGTAGTAGGCCGGGCGGGGCGAACACTGAAGCTTTCTTT

d_call: .
clone_size: once
v_call: TRBV7-3
j_call: TRBJ2-2
cdr3_aa: CASRLGEGMTTGELFF
cdr3_nt: TGTGCCAGCAGGCTCGGAGAGGGGATGACCACCGGGGAGCTGTTTTTT

d_call: .
clone_size: many
v_call: TRBV7-2
j_call: TRBJ2-7
cdr3_aa: CASSLGSYLYEQYF
cdr3_nt: TGTGCCAGCAGCTTAGGCTCGTACCTCTACGAGCAGTACTTC

d_call: TRBD1
clone_size: many
v_call: TRBV2
j_call: TRBJ2-3
cdr3_aa: CASSDSTGRRTDTQYF
cdr3_nt: TGTGCCAGCAGTGATTCGACAGGGCGGAGGACAGATACGCAGTATTTT

d_call: .
clone_size: many
v_call: TRBV2
j_call: TRBJ2-2
cdr3_aa: CASSDLHANTGELFF
cdr3_nt: TGTGCCAGCAGTGACTTACACGCGAACACCGGGGAGCTGTTTTTT

d_call: .
clone_size: many
v_call: TRBV19
j_call: TRBJ2-6
cdr3_aa: CASSIPGLEANVLTF
cdr3_nt: TGTGCCAGTAGTATCCCAGGGTTGGAGGCCAACGTCCTGACTTTC

d_call: .
clone_size: few
v_call: TRBV7-2
j_call: TRBJ1-2
cdr3_aa: CASSLPLDGTRDSSNYGYTF
cdr3_nt: TGTGCCAGCAGCTTACCGTTAGACGGGACACGAGATTCGTCTAACTATGGCTACACCTTC

d_call: .
clone_size: .
v_call: TRBV11-2
j_call: TRBJ1-4
cdr3_aa: CASSLGLSEILLF
cdr3_nt: TGTGCCAGCAGCTTAGGCCTCAGCGAAATACTGTTGTTT